This TCR beta chain was identified during a study of regulatory T cells in long-lasting Graves disease. This clonotype was detected ten times or more. Combining iRepertoire HTBI primers with Arm-PCR of CDR3 regions, the authors built TCR beta libraries. One entry per CDR3 protein results from TCRdb running MiXCR on the multiplex PCR reads. The data hold some 240,000 distinct CDR3 sequences, with less than 20% observed a single time. The CDR3 sequence is 18 residues long. Germline V CDR1 and CDR2: MNHEY, SVGEGT. V trimming: 4 bases; J trimming: 4 bases; junction bases outside the gene matches: 17. The sample's time point: newly diagnosed GD, antithyroid drugs for less than 3 months. RNA extracted from PBMCs served as the sequencing template. These sequences were also reported in another study, on T cells in Graves' hyperthyroidism and ophthalmopathy. In that study: Carried out on the TCR CDR3, a first-round RT-PCR used the HTBI primer set. A model of 13 V-J features distinguished ophthalmopathy from stable hyperthyroidism.

The source of this sequence is a woman between 25 and 40 years old with Graves disease. This specimen consisted of peripheral blood mononuclear cells (PBMCs), obtained at new diagnosis, from a patient treated with antithyroid drugs. The rearrangement links TRBV6-2 or TRBV6-3 to TRBJ2-3; the match to TRBD2 covers 7 bases. The CDR3 sequence is CASSSLAGSGKWADTQYF. The CDR3 DNA sequence: TGTGCCAGCAGTTCCCTCGCGGGGAGCGGGAAATGGGCAGATACGCAGTATTTT.